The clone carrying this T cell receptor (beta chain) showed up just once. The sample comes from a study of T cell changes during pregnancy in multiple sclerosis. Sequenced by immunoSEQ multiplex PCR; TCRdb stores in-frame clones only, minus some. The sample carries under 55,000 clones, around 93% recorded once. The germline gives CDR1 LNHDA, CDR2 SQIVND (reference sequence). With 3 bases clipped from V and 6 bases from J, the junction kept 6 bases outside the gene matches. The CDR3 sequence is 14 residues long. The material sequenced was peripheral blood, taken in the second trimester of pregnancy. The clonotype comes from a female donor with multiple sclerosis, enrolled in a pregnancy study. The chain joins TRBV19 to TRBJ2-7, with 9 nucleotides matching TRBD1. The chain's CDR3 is CASSMGGTGFEQYF. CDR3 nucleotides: TGTGCCAGTAGTATGGGCGGGACAGGGTTCGAGCAGTACTTC. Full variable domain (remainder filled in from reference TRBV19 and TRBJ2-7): DGGITQSPKYLFRKEGQNVTLSCEQNLNHDAMYWYRQDPGQGLRLIYYSQIVNDFQKGDIAEGYSVSREKKESFPLTVTSAQKNPTAFYLCASSMGGTGFEQYFGPGTRLTVT.